This T cell receptor beta chain appears in the sequencing data of a study of cytomegalovirus exposure and HLA in healthy donors. About the research overall: The approximately 680 first-cohort repertoires and the 95 to 150 validation repertoires shared the same platform, a later analysis reported.

Broader study findings: Subsequent analysis of the approximately 130 validation repertoires found a tendency for first-cohort TCR clusters to co-occur. Generally TCR sequences proved uncommon, though certain public TCRs appeared in numerous donors. Listed as cytomegalovirus-associated were over 150 TCR beta chains.

About this clone itself: Its cognate antigen is unknown.

The repertoire was sequenced with immunoSEQ multiplex PCR; TCRdb's copy has only in-frame clones and lacks some. The sample consists of tens of thousands of clones, roughly 94% of them appearing once. The sequenced material came from PBMCs. This sequence originates from a woman in her late teens or twenties in good health and CMV-seropositive.

CDR3 in amino acids: CSVGTARGDTQYF. CDR3 DNA: TGCAGCGTCGGGACAGCACGGGGAGATACGCAGTATTTT. The chain has TRBV29-1 and TRBJ2-3, with 7 bases fitting TRBD1. Unmatched junction bases numbered 8, after V lost 6 bases and J lost 5 bases. Germline V gene sequence: CDR1 SQVTM, CDR2 ANQGSEA. The CDR3 consists of 13 residues.